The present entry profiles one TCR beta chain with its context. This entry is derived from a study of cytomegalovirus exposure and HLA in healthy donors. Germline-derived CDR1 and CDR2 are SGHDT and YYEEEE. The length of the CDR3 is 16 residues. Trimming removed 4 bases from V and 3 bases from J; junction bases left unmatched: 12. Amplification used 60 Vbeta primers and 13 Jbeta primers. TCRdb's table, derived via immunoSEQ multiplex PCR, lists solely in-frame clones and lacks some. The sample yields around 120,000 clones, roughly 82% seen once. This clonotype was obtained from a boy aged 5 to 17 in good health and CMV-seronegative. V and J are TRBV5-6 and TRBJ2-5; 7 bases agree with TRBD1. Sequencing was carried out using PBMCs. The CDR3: CASSPSPRQGKETQYF. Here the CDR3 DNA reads TGTGCCAGCAGCCCCTCCCCCCGACAGGGCAAAGAGACCCAGTACTTC.